The count of the clone carrying this T cell receptor beta chain is one. The sample belongs to a study of cytomegalovirus exposure and HLA in healthy donors. A multiplex PCR was run with 60 Vbeta primers and 13 Jbeta primers. Libraries were prepared by immunoSEQ multiplex PCR; TCRdb keeps only in-frame clonotypes and omits some of them. This sample has 100,000 to 120,000 clones, with 78% found just once. The sample consisted of PBMCs. This receptor was obtained from a young man in good health and CMV-seronegative.

The CDR3 coding sequence is TGTGCCAGCAGATTTGGCTCCACTAATGAAAAACTGTTTTTT. This sequence encodes CASRFGSTNEKLFF. The chain combines TRBV28 with TRBJ1-4; D is unresolved. V was trimmed by 6 bases and J by 2 bases, leaving 10 bases between them. In germline, CDR1 is MDHEN, CDR2 SYDVKM. The CDR3 runs to 14 residues.